These 10 T cell receptor beta chains originate from one sample sequenced in a study of T cells after posttransplantation cyclophosphamide (dated by TCRdb to about 2016). Library preparation used the immunoSEQ multiplex PCR assay. TCRdb retrieved this table from immuneACCESS and kept in-frame rearrangements only. Not all clones are present; in checked studies, unresolved V genes account for under half, and no reason is known for the remainder. The sample includes 15,000 to 20,000 clones, with roughly nine tenths observed a single time. The top ten clonotypes cover roughly 0.58% of the sample. The treatment or condition label of this sample denotes: high-dose cyclophosphamide on days +3 and +4 as single-agent GVHD prophylaxis. Busulfan and fludarabine conditioning, a related or unrelated marrow graft, and cyclophosphamide on days +3 and +4 were given to PTCy patients. Material: CD4+ T cells sorted from blood, obtained after allogeneic stem cell transplant with posttransplant cyclophosphamide. The receptor set was obtained from a male patient between 55 and 70 years old who received an allogeneic stem cell transplant from a related donor and was CMV-positive. After a transplant, some of the T cells may come from the graft donor.

The chain has TRBV2 and TRBJ1-5, with 7 bases aligning to TRBD1. Germline trimming cut 4 bases from V and 2 bases from J; bases unmatched to any gene: 5. Per germline, CDR1 SNHLY and CDR2 FYNNEI. This CDR3 spans 15 amino acids. The CDR3 DNA sequence: TGTGCCAGCAGTGTCGAGGGGGCGGGCAATCAGCCCCAGCATTTT. Translating gives CASSVEGAGNQPQHF.

This chain joins TRBV6-1 and TRBJ1-5; 7 nucleotides agree with TRBD1. The CDR3 runs to 14 residues. The germline gives CDR1 MNHNS, CDR2 SASEGT. J lost 2 bases, V lost 4 bases, and 2 bases had no gene match. CDR3 nucleotide sequence: TGTGCCAGCAGTGTCGACAGGGGCAATCAGCCCCAGCATTTT. Translated, it gives CASSVDRGNQPQHF.

This chain links TRBV19 with TRBJ1-1; tentatively, D is TRBD1 (5 bases). With 6 bases removed from V and 8 bases from J, the gap between germline ends came to 19 bases. Germline CDR1 reads LNHDA; CDR2 reads SQIVND (reference sequence). The CDR3 extends over 14 amino acids. This CDR3 is CASSPHRGEDEAFF. The CDR3 nucleotides are TGTGCCAGTAGCCCACATCGGGGGGAAGACGAAGCTTTCTTT.

This sequence joins TRBV19 and TRBJ1-2; D remains ambiguous. The V end was cut by 3 bases, the J end by 6 bases, with 14 bases between. The CDR3 totals 14 residues. CDR1 is LNHDA, CDR2 SQIVND, per germline (reference sequence). The CDR3 DNA follows: TGTGCCAGTAGTATGATAGAGGGAAGGCATGGCTACACCTTC. This encodes CASSMIEGRHGYTF. Filled out from reference TRBV19 and TRBJ1-2, the complete variable domain reads DGGITQSPKYLFRKEGQNVTLSCEQNLNHDAMYWYRQDPGQGLRLIYYSQIVNDFQKGDIAEGYSVSREKKESFPLTVTSAQKNPTAFYLCASSMIEGRHGYTFGSGTRLTVV.

The rearrangement joins TRBV6-6 to TRBJ1-5; D may be TRBD1 (6 bases). The germline CDR1 and CDR2 sequences are MNHNY and SVGAGI (reference sequence). The germline V and J ends were trimmed by 8 bases and 4 bases, with 18 bases remaining between them. The CDR3 contains 15 residues. CDR3 sequence reads: CASVRAGDPNQPQHF. As DNA, the CDR3 is TGTGCCAGCGTAAGAGCAGGGGATCCAAATCAGCCCCAGCATTTT.

The rearrangement joins TRBV11-3 to TRBJ2-5; 9 bases map to TRBD2. The J call is in doubt because the DNA end fits TRBJ2-7 better. The CDR3 is 13 residues long. Germline V lookup: CDR1 SGHNT, CDR2 YENEEA. This CDR3 reads CASSLGLAYEQYF. As DNA, the CDR3 is TGTGCCAGCAGCTTGGGACTAGCTTACGAGCAGTACTTC.

The rearrangement joins TRBV6-5 to TRBJ1-2; possibly TRBD1 for D (6 bases). Germline V gives CDR1 MNHEY, CDR2 SVGAGI. The CDR3 is 14 residues long. V gave up 7 bases and J gave up 4 bases, with 16 bases separating them. CDR3 region: CASNPAQGLYGYTF. CDR3 nucleotide sequence: TGTGCCAGCAATCCGGCACAGGGCCTCTATGGCTACACCTTC.

This clone has only one observation. The chain couples TRBV7-8 to TRBJ1-2; 7 bases map to TRBD1. This CDR3 is built from 14 residues. With V trimmed by 5 bases and J by 5 bases, 8 bases remained unmatched. Per the germline V gene, CDR1 is SGHVS and CDR2 is FQNEAQ. CDR3 residues: CASSPGDSQYGYTF. The CDR3 bases are TGTGCCAGCAGCCCGGGGGACAGCCAGTATGGCTACACCTTC.

The chain is built from TRBV4-3 and TRBJ1-6; 9 bases map to TRBD1. Unmatched junction bases numbered 11, after V lost 4 bases and J lost 10 bases. CDR1 is LGHNA and CDR2 is YSLEER in the germline V gene. This CDR3 has 16 residues. The CDR3 is CASSPGQGRFESPLHF. The CDR3 nucleotides read TGCGCCAGCAGCCCCGGACAGGGGAGGTTCGAATCACCCCTCCACTTT.

J is TRBJ2-7 and V is TRBV2, with a tentative D call TRBD1 (7 bases). Germline lookup yields CDR1 SNHLY and CDR2 FYNNEI. This CDR3 is built from 14 residues. The V end was cut by 5 bases, the J end by 0 bases, with 11 bases between. The CDR3, as DNA: TGTGCCAGCAGTCGCGGGACAGCCTCCTACGAGCAGTACTTC. Amino acids: CASSRGTASYEQYF.